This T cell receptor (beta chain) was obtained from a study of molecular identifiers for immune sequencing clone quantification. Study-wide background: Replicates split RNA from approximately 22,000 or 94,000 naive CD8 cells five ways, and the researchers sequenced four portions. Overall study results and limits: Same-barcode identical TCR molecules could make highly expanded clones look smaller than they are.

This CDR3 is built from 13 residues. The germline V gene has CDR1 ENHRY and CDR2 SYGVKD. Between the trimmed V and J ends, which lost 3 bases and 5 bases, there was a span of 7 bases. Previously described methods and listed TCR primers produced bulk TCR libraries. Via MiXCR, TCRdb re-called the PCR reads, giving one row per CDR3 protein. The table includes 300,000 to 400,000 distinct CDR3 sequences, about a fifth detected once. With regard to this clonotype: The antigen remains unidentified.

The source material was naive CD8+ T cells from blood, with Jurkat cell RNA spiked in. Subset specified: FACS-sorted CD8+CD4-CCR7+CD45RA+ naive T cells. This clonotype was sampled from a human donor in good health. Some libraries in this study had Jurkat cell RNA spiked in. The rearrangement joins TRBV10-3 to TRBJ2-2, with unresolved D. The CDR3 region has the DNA TGTGCCATCAGTGATCTAGGTACCGGGGAGCTGTTTTTT. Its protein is CAISDLGTGELFF.